This is a list of T cell receptor beta chains from one sample in a study of OX40 agonist ivuxolimab in advanced cancers. TCRdb keeps only in-frame clones here, not all; method: immunoSEQ multiplex PCR. The data show fewer than 35,000 clones, 81% seen once. Sample: CD4+ or CD8+ T cells sorted from blood, taken in a trial of the OX40 agonist ivuxolimab. Receptors were obtained from an adult with an advanced solid tumor such as melanoma, head and neck, liver or kidney cancer. CDR3s include the opening cysteine and the closing phenylalanine or tryptophan. D genes are given only for firm matches. The size field is filled for only some rows; it gives once, few, many or a size class.

CDR3nt,CDR3aa,d_gene,v_gene,j_gene,abundance
TGCGCCAGCAGTCCTGACAGGTTCTATGGCTACACCTTC,CASSPDRFYGYTF,.,TRBV23-1,TRBJ1-2,few
TGTGCCAGCAGCTTAGGAGGGGTGATCACTGAAGCTTTCTTT,CASSLGGVITEAFF,.,TRBV7-9,TRBJ1-1,.
TGTGCCAGCACCTCACCCAGGGACCGCACTGAAGCTTTCTTT,CASTSPRDRTEAFF,.,TRBV6-6,TRBJ1-1,.
TGTGCCAGCAACCGTGGACTCGGGCAAGAGACCCAGTACTTC,CASNRGLGQETQYF,.,TRBV6-5,TRBJ2-5,.
TGTGCCAGCAGCCGAGGTTTCAGGGGGCCCACAGATACGCAGTATTTT,CASSRGFRGPTDTQYF,TRBD1,TRBV7-2,TRBJ2-3,.
TGTGCCAGCAGCCCACAACCGTGGAGGACCGAGCAGTACTTC,CASSPQPWRTEQYF,.,TRBV7-2,TRBJ2-7,.
TGTGCCAGTAGTGTAGGAAGGGATCAGCCCCAGCATTTT,CASSVGRDQPQHF,.,TRBV19,TRBJ1-5,.
TGTGCCAGCAGCGCCCAGACAAACACTGAAGCTTTCTTT,CASSAQTNTEAFF,.,TRBV7-2,TRBJ1-1,.
TGTGCCAGCAGTGTACAGGGCGGCAATCAGCCCCAGCATTTT,CASSVQGGNQPQHF,.,TRBV2,TRBJ1-5,.
TGTGCCAGCTCACCACAGGCCCTGAGGGGCTACACCTTC,CASSPQALRGYTF,.,TRBV18,TRBJ1-2,.
TGTGCCAGCAGCTTAGGGGGACAGCTTAACAGTTCACCCCTCCACTTT,CASSLGGQLNSSPLHF,TRBD1,TRBV5-6,TRBJ1-6,.
TGTGCCTGGAGGGGGAAGGGGGAGAATTCCTACGAGCAGTACTTC,CAWRGKGENSYEQYF,.,TRBV30,TRBJ2-7,.
TGTGCCACAGGGCAGGATTATTCTTACAATCAGCCCCAGCATTTT,CATGQDYSYNQPQHF,.,TRBV6-6,TRBJ1-5,.
TGTGCCACGGGGCGGGCCTCTGGAAACACCATATATTTT,CATGRASGNTIYF,.,TRBV10-3,TRBJ1-3,.
TGTGCCTGGAGTGTACTCTTTAGGGCGGATGGGTACGAGCAGTACTTC,CAWSVLFRADGYEQYF,.,TRBV30,TRBJ2-7,.
TGTGCCAGCAGCCCGGACAGGGGGGAAGGCTACACCTTC,CASSPDRGEGYTF,TRBD1,TRBV7-2,TRBJ1-2,.
TGTGCCAGCAGCCCCCCTGGACGGGCAAATTCACCCCTCCACTTT,CASSPPGRANSPLHF,.,TRBV5-4,TRBJ1-6,once
TGTGCCAGCAGCAGGGGACAGGGATACAATGAGCAGTTCTTC,CASSRGQGYNEQFF,TRBD1,TRBV7-9,TRBJ2-1,.
TGTGCCAGCAGTTTATGGGGCGGGATATATGGCTACACCTTC,CASSLWGGIYGYTF,.,TRBV28,TRBJ1-2,.
TGTGCCAGCAGTTCGGCCCTTTACAATGAGCAGTTCTTC,CASSSALYNEQFF,.,TRBV6-6,TRBJ2-1,once
TGTGCCCGAAGAAAAGCAGGGCACATTCAGTACTTC,CARRKAGHIQYF,.,TRBV21-1,TRBJ2-4,.
TGTGCCAGCAGTGTATCAGGTAACAATCAGCCCCAGCATTTT,CASSVSGNNQPQHF,.,TRBV2,TRBJ1-5,few
TGTGCCAGCAGTGACGTCGGGACAGATACGCAGTATTTT,CASSDVGTDTQYF,.,TRBV2,TRBJ2-3,medium-sized
TGTGCCAGCAGCTTAGGAAACGCCCGAAACACCATATATTTT,CASSLGNARNTIYF,.,TRBV7-9,TRBJ1-3,.
TGTGCCAGCAGTGAAGTTGCGACTAGCGCCGAGCAGTACTTC,CASSEVATSAEQYF,TRBD2,TRBV2,TRBJ2-7,few
TGTGCCAGTAGGGACAGGGGATACACCGGGGAGCTGTTTTTT,CASRDRGYTGELFF,TRBD1,TRBV27,TRBJ2-2,.